The rows below give T cell receptor beta chains drawn from one sample of a study of T cell repertoires in cytomegalovirus infection. TCRdb reanalysed the reads using MiXCR and keeps one entry per CDR3 protein. The sample holds approximately 990,000 distinct CDR3 sequences; less than 35% are singletons and the top ten take 11% to 15%. Their specific antigens are unknown. This sample comprised cultured CD8+ T cells from PBMCs, obtained from culture after CMV antigen stimulation. These receptors all come from a human donor in good health (CMV status not recorded). Some clones in this sample may be carry-over from other donors' samples. CDR3s include the opening cysteine and the closing phenylalanine or tryptophan. The order of the fields is V gene, D gene, J gene, clone size, CDR3 DNA, CDR3 protein. A D gene is named only where the DNA matches it firmly. Rows may omit the clone size; those that give it use once, few, many or a size class.

TRBV6-1,.,TRBJ2-1,.,TGTGCCAGCAGTTCCGTCTGGGACAATGAGCAGTTCTTC,CASSSVWDNEQFF
TRBV11-2,TRBD2,TRBJ2-7,.,TGTGCCAGCAGCTTAGATTTATTAGCGGGGGGGGTGCTAGGCGAGCAGTACTTC,CASSLDLLAGGVLGEQYF
TRBV27,.,TRBJ2-7,.,TGTGCCAGCAGTTCCGTTGACGGACCACTGGTTTACGAGCAGTACTTC,CASSSVDGPLVYEQYF
TRBV5-6,.,TRBJ1-1,.,TGTGTCAGCAGCTTGGGTTCGGGGGCTTTCTTT,CVSSLGSGAFF
TRBV7-9,TRBD1,TRBJ1-4,.,TGTGCCAGCAGCGTTCGACCGGGACAGGGAATGGAAAAACTGTTTTTT,CASSVRPGQGMEKLFF
TRBV3-1,.,TRBJ2-3,.,TGTGCCAGCAGCCCCCGGGGCCCTCCGACTAGACCAGATACGCAGTATTTT,CASSPRGPPTRPDTQYF
TRBV9,.,TRBJ1-1,.,TGTGCCAGCAGCGTAGCTCGGGGGAACACTGAAGCTTTCTTT,CASSVARGNTEAFF
TRBV20-1,TRBD1,TRBJ1-2,.,TGCAGTGCTAGGGACGGACAGGGCTATGGCTACACCTTC,CSARDGQGYGYTF
TRBV7-6,.,TRBJ2-2,few,TGTGCCAGCAGCTCCCTTAGCGCCGACACCGGGGAGCTGTTTTTT,CASSSLSADTGELFF
TRBV19,TRBD1,TRBJ1-5,.,TGTGCCAGTAGTAGAGTGCGGGACAGTAGCAATCAGCCCCAGCATTTT,CASSRVRDSSNQPQHF
TRBV27,.,TRBJ1-5,.,TGTGCCAGCAGGGACACCAGCAATCAGCCCCAGCATTTT,CASRDTSNQPQHF